The 19 T cell receptor beta chains reported below all come from one sample, sequenced in a study of blood T cell repertoires in COVID-19. Profiled with immunoSEQ multiplex PCR; TCRdb holds only in-frame clones, not every one. The profile shows 250,000 to 300,000 clones, roughly 87% of them singletons. Sequenced material: PBMCs or T cells enriched from blood (not recorded which). Source of these receptors: a woman in her thirties who had recovered from COVID-19.

The J gene is TRBJ1-1, the V gene TRBV4-1; TRBD1 matches 9 bases. Per germline, CDR1 MGHRA and CDR2 YSYEKL. With 0 bases clipped from V and 7 bases from J, the junction kept 21 bases outside the gene matches. The CDR3 is 20 amino acids. CDR3 nucleotide sequence: TGCGCCAGCAGCCAAGATGGGCCCCGGGACAGGGTCCAACCTAGGGGTGAAGCTTTCTTT. Protein sequence: CASSQDGPRDRVQPRGEAFF.

The V gene is TRBV4-2, the J gene TRBJ2-2; D may be TRBD1 (6 bases). CDR3 length: 15 amino acids. The V and J ends lost 8 bases and 6 bases respectively, with 19 bases between them. Germline loops: CDR1 LGHNA, CDR2 YNFKEQ. The DNA for the CDR3 is TGTGCCAGCCAAAGGACAGAGGGTGTTGCCGGGGAGCTGTTTTTT. Protein: CASQRTEGVAGELFF.

The V call is TRBV21-1, the J call TRBJ2-2; TRBD2 is the table's D call, not checked against the DNA. TRBV21-1 is noted as a pseudogene. This CDR3 has 15 amino acids. CDR3 DNA sequence: TGTGCCAGCAGCCTCCGGGGGACGGACACCGGGGAGCTGTTTTTT. Its protein product is CASSLRGTDTGELFF.

The chain uses TRBV29-1 and TRBJ2-3; D might be TRBD2 (6 bases). The CDR3 has 13 amino acids. V was shortened by 8 bases and J by 2 bases, with 14 bases between the two germline ends. Germline V CDR1 and CDR2: SQVTM, ANQGSEA. CDR3 bases: TGCAGCCCCTTACTAGCTACCACAGATACGCAGTATTTT. Its translation: CSPLLATTDTQYF.

The V gene is TRBV5-1, the J gene TRBJ1-1; D remains ambiguous. Germline CDR1 reads SGHRS; CDR2 reads YFSETQ. The CDR3 is 15 amino acids. The V end lost 2 bases, the J end lost 6 bases, and 17 bases lay between the germline ends. The CDR3 DNA sequence: TGCGCCAGCAGCTTCATGGATCCGAGGGTCGCTGAAGCTTTCTTT. Translated, it gives CASSFMDPRVAEAFF.

V usage is TRBV11-3 and J usage is TRBJ1-2; D ambiguous. Germline CDR1 SGHNT, CDR2 YENEEA. V dropped 5 bases and J dropped 1 base, with 8 bases sitting between them. The CDR3 has 13 amino acids. In DNA form, the CDR3 reads TGTGCCAGCAGCCCGGCGGGTAACTATGGCTACACCTTC. It encodes CASSPAGNYGYTF. Together with reference TRBV11-3 and TRBJ1-2, the CDR3 gives the full variable domain: EAGVVQSPRYKIIEKKQPVAFWCNPISGHNTLYWYLQNLGQGPELLIRYENEEAVDDSQLPKDRFSAERLKGVDSTLKIQPAELGDSAVYLCASSPAGNYGYTFGSGTRLTVV.

This chain joins TRBV25-1 and TRBJ2-3; maybe TRBD2 (5 bases). V lost 4 bases and J 4 bases, leaving 9 bases between the germline ends. CDR3 length: 13 residues. Germline CDR1 is MGHDK and CDR2 is SYGVNS. The CDR3 loop is CASSGEGADTQYF. CDR3 nucleotide sequence: TGTGCCAGCAGTGGCGAGGGAGCAGATACGCAGTATTTT.

This rearrangement joins TRBV2 to TRBJ1-4; D unclear. The CDR3 length is 15 residues. Germline CDR1 reads SNHLY; CDR2 reads FYNNEI. V lost 2 bases to trimming and J lost 7 bases, with 14 bases between them. The CDR3 DNA reads TGTGCCAGCAGTGAAATAGCAGCGGACGGTGAAAAACTGTTTTTT. Its translation is CASSEIAADGEKLFF.

The rearrangement links TRBV19 to TRBJ1-1; no firm D call. CDR1 and CDR2 (germline): LNHDA, SQIVND (reference sequence). There are 13 residues in the CDR3. Trimming stripped 2 bases from V and 5 bases from J, with 9 bases between. Here the CDR3 DNA reads TGTGCCAGTAGTATAAATTGGGAGACTGAAGCTTTCTTT. The encoded protein is CASSINWETEAFF.

This clone was observed once. V usage is TRBV7-8 and J usage is TRBJ2-2, with 7 bases lining up with TRBD1. The V gene's germline CDR1 is SGHVS and CDR2 FQNEAQ. J lost 6 bases, V lost 2 bases, and 9 bases had no gene match. This CDR3 contains 16 residues. In DNA form, the CDR3 reads TGTGCCAGCAGCTTACAAGGGCCTGGGACAGCCGGGGAGCTGTTTTTT. This gives the protein CASSLQGPGTAGELFF.

This clone was seen a handful of times. V is TRBV9 and J is TRBJ2-1; 9 bases fit TRBD1. Germline V gives CDR1 SGDLS, CDR2 YYNGEE. The CDR3 runs 16 residues. Trimming at V came to 1 base and at J to 9 bases, leaving 11 bases not matched to a gene. CDR3 in amino acids: CASSVSGQGPRPEQFF. DNA for the CDR3: TGTGCCAGCAGCGTATCCGGACAGGGGCCTCGCCCTGAGCAGTTCTTC. Full variable domain (missing parts from reference TRBV9 and TRBJ2-1): DSGVTQTPKHLITATGQRVTLRCSPRSGDLSVYWYQQSLDQGLQFLIQYYNGEERAKGNILERFSAQQFPDLHSELNLSSLELGDSALYFCASSVSGQGPRPEQFFGPGTRLTVL.

The chain recombines TRBV5-5 with TRBJ1-1; D is perhaps TRBD1 (5 bases). V shed 0 bases and J shed 5 bases, with 11 bases lying between them. The CDR3 covers 14 residues. Germline V gene sequence: CDR1 SGHKS, CDR2 YYEKEE (reference sequence). This chain's CDR3 is CASSLGKGATEAFF. CDR3 coding DNA: TGTGCCAGCAGCTTGGGTAAAGGGGCGACTGAAGCTTTCTTT.

This chain joins TRBV5-5 and TRBJ2-1; D is ambiguous. V was trimmed by 4 bases and J by 3 bases, leaving 14 bases between them. The CDR3 spans 15 residues. CDR1 and CDR2 (germline): SGHKS, YYEKEE (reference sequence). CDR3 bases: TGTGCCAGCAGCCTCGGTCCGATTAACTACAATGAGCAGTTCTTC. This sequence encodes CASSLGPINYNEQFF.

The J gene is TRBJ2-1, the V gene TRBV9, with 9 bases fitting TRBD2. The V and J ends lost 5 bases and 9 bases, in that order; junction bases with no gene match: 12. CDR3 length: 15 amino acids. Germline assignment: CDR1 SGDLS and CDR2 YYNGEE. The CDR3 loop is CASRKLIAGEGEQFF. For the CDR3, the DNA is TGTGCCAGCAGAAAATTAATAGCGGGAGAGGGTGAGCAGTTCTTC.

The chain is built from TRBV19 and TRBJ1-2; maybe TRBD1 (6 bases). The CDR3 length is 15 residues. Germline CDR1 is LNHDA and CDR2 is SQIVND (reference sequence). The ends were cut back, 7 bases at V and 4 bases at J, with 19 bases in the middle. CDR3 bases: TGTGCCAGTAATCCCACGGGGGGCTATGGCTATGGCTACACCTTC. Translated, it gives CASNPTGGYGYGYTF.

This chain uses TRBV28 with TRBJ1-4; TRBD1 matches 7 bases. V lost 5 bases, J lost 8 bases, and 17 bases stayed unmatched. Germline CDR1 reads MDHEN; CDR2 reads SYDVKM. The CDR3 has 17 amino acids. The CDR3 DNA is TGTGCCAGCAGTAAACAGGGGACAGCGGCGTTGATAGAAAAACTGTTTTTT. Protein product: CASSKQGTAALIEKLFF.

The J gene is TRBJ2-7, the V gene TRBV7-2; 9 bases align to TRBD2. From germline, CDR1 is SGHTA and CDR2 FQGNSA. The CDR3 extends over 16 amino acids. V gave up 1 base and J gave up 2 bases; unmatched junction bases: 6. CDR3 nucleotides: TGTGCCAGCAGCTTAGTGGGCGGGGGGGCCGCCTACGAGCAGTACTTC. Translation: CASSLVGGGAAYEQYF.

The chain employs TRBV14 and TRBJ2-7; D not certain. The CDR3 sequence is 12 residues long. V gave up 1 base and J gave up 8 bases, with 9 bases separating them. Germline loops: CDR1 SGHDN, CDR2 FVKESK. The CDR3 region has the DNA TGTGCCAGCAGCCAAGGGGCTAAAAAGCAGTACTTC. This sequence encodes CASSQGAKKQYF. Full variable domain (outside the CDR3, taken from reference TRBV14 and TRBJ2-7): EAGVTQFPSHSVIEKGQTVTLRCDPISGHDNLYWYRRVMGKEIKFLLHFVKESKQDESGMPNNRFLAERTGGTYSTLKVQPAELEDSGVYFCASSQGAKKQYFGPGTRLTVT.

The chain uses TRBV11-2 and TRBJ2-3; 10 bases agree with TRBD2. Germline V CDR1 and CDR2: SGHAT, FQNNGV. V was pared by 7 bases and J by 6 bases, with 13 bases of the junction left unmatched. The CDR3 extends over 16 amino acids. The CDR3 region is CASNLRGWTSGDTQYF. For the CDR3, the DNA is TGTGCCAGCAACCTTAGAGGTTGGACTAGCGGCGATACGCAGTATTTT.